Listed here are 7 T cell receptor beta chains from one sample, sequenced in a study of cytomegalovirus exposure and HLA in healthy donors. Primers: 60 Vbeta forward and 13 Jbeta reverse. Repertoires were generated with immunoSEQ multiplex PCR, while TCRdb's copy carries only in-frame clones and drops some. The listing contains around 75,000 clones. Sequencing input: PBMCs. The receptors derive from a woman in her fifties or sixties in good health and CMV-seronegative.

The genes are TRBV6-1 and TRBJ2-2; TRBD1 agrees at 9 bases. This CDR3 comprises 14 residues. V lost 11 bases to trimming and J lost 3 bases; unmatched junction nucleotides: 7. In germline, CDR1 is MNHNS, CDR2 SASEGT. In nucleotides, the CDR3 is TGTGCCGTCCTGGGACAGGGCGACACCGGGGAGCTGTTTTTT. Amino acid sequence: CAVLGQGDTGELFF.

J is TRBJ2-7 and V is TRBV10-1, with D maybe TRBD2 (6 bases). V dropped 6 bases and J dropped 4 bases, with 13 bases sitting between them. The germline V gene has CDR1 WNHNN and CDR2 SYGVQD (reference sequence). The CDR3 extends over 13 amino acids. As DNA, the CDR3 is TGCGCCAGCAGCGGGGACGCGGGGTACGAGCAGTACTTC. Translation: CASSGDAGYEQYF.

The gene calls are TRBV7-6 and TRBJ2-7, with 8 bases that match TRBD1. Germline V gene data show CDR1 as SGHVS and CDR2 as FNYEAQ. V lost 5 bases and J lost 7; bases outside the gene matches: 22. This CDR3 has 18 amino acids. The CDR3 nucleotides read TGTGCCAGCAGCCCGCCAGGGACAGGATTAACGAATTTGTGGGAGCAGTACTTC. Amino acid sequence: CASSPPGTGLTNLWEQYF. The complete variable domain, with remaining parts taken from reference TRBV7-6 and TRBJ2-7, reads GAGVSQSPRYKVTKRGQDVALRCDPISGHVSLYWYRQALGQGPEFLTYFNYEAQQDKSGLPNDRFSAERPEGSISTLTIQRTEQRDSAMYRCASSPPGTGLTNLWEQYFGPGTRLTVT.

The genes are TRBV27 and TRBJ2-7; 8 nucleotides agree with TRBD1. CDR1 is MNHEY and CDR2 is SMNVEV in the germline V gene (reference sequence). Trimming cost V 5 bases and J 6 bases; bases outside gene matches: 3. CDR3 length equals 12 residues. The CDR3 nucleotides read TGTGCCAGCAGTCTAACAGGGGGCGAGCAGTACTTC. Translated, it gives CASSLTGGEQYF.

This sequence joins TRBV16 and TRBJ1-5, with TRBD1 matching 9 bases. The CDR3 is 17 amino acids. Germline V gene sequence: CDR1 KGHSY, CDR2 FQNENV. V dropped 0 bases and J dropped 2; count of bases not matched to a gene: 5. The CDR3 sequence: CASSQSGQGIGNQPQHF. CDR3 sequence (DNA): TGTGCCAGCAGCCAATCGGGACAGGGTATCGGCAATCAGCCCCAGCATTTT.

V is TRBV5-3 and J is TRBJ1-1; 10 bases line up with TRBD1. TRBV5-3 is reported as an ORF; its role is uncertain. This CDR3 region has 13 residues. With V trimmed by 7 bases and J by 4 bases, 4 bases remained unmatched. The CDR3 DNA is TGTGCCAGAGGGACAGGGGTGGGCACTGAAGCTTTCTTT. Its protein product is CARGTGVGTEAFF.

The chain links TRBV29-1 to TRBJ2-1, with a tentative D call TRBD1 (5 bases). Trimming removed 1 base at V and 9 bases at J, with 16 bases between. The V gene's germline CDR1 is SQVTM and CDR2 ANQGSEA. The CDR3 is 14 amino acids. CDR3 sequence (DNA): TGCAGCGTTGAAGGGGTTCAGGGTCACCTTGAGCAGTTCTTC. Protein product: CSVEGVQGHLEQFF.